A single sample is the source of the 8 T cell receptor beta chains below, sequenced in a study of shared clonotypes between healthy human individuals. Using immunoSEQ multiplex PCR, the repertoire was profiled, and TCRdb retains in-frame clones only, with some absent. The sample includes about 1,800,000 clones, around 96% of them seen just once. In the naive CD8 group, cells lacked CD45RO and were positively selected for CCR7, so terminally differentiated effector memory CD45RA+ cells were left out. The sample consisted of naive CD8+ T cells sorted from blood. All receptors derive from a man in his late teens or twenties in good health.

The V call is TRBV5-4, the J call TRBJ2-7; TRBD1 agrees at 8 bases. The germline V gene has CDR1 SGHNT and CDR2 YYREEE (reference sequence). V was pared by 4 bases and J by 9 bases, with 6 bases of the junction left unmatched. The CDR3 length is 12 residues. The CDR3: CASSEGTGVQYF. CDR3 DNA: TGTGCCAGCAGCGAGGGGACAGGCGTGCAGTACTTC.

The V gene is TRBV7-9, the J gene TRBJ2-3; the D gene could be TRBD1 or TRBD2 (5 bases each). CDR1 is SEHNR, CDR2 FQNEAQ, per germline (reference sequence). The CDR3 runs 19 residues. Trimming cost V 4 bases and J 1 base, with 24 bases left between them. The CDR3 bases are TGTGCCAGCAGCTATATTATTGGGACCAGAGAGGTAGGCACAGATACGCAGTATTTT. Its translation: CASSYIIGTREVGTDTQYF.

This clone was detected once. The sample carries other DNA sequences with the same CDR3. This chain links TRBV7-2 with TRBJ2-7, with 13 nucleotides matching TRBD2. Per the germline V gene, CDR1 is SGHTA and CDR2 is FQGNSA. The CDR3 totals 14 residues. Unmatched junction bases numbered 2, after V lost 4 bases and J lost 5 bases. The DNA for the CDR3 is TGTGCCAGCAGCTCAGGGACTAGCGGGAACGAGCAGTACTTC. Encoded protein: CASSSGTSGNEQYF.

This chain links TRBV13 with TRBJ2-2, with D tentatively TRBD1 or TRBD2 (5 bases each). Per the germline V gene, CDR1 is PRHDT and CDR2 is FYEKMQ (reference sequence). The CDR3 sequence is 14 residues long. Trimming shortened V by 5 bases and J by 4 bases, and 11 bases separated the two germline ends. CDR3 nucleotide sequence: TGTGCCAGCAGCCCGGGGCCAATCACCGGGGAGCTGTTTTTT. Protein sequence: CASSPGPITGELFF.

The CDR3 reads CASSLARTGELFF. In nucleotides, the CDR3 is TGTGCCAGCAGCTTAGCTCGGACCGGGGAGCTGTTTTTT. The chain combines TRBV7-3 with TRBJ2-2; D is undetermined. The CDR3 runs to 13 residues. Per the germline V gene, CDR1 is SGHTA and CDR2 is FQGTGA. The V end lost 2 bases, the J end lost 5 bases, and 6 bases lay between the germline ends.

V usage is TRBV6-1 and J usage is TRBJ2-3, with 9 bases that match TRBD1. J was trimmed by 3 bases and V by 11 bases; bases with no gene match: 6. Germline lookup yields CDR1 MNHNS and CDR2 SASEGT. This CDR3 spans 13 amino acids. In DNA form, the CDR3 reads TGTGCCGGAGAGGGACAGGGAACAGATACGCAGTATTTT. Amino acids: CAGEGQGTDTQYF.

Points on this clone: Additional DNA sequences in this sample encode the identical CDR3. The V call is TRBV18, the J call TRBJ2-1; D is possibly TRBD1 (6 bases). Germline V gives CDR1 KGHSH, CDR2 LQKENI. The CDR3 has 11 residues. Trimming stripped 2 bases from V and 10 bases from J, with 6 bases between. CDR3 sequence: CASSPGGEQFF. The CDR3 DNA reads TGTGCCAGCTCACCAGGGGGCGAGCAGTTCTTC.

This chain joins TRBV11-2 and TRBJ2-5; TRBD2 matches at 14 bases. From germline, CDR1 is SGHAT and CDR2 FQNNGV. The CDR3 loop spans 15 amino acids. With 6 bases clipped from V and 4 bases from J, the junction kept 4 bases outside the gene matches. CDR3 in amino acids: CASRGLAGGRETQYF. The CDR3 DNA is TGTGCCAGCAGAGGACTAGCGGGAGGTAGAGAGACCCAGTACTTC.